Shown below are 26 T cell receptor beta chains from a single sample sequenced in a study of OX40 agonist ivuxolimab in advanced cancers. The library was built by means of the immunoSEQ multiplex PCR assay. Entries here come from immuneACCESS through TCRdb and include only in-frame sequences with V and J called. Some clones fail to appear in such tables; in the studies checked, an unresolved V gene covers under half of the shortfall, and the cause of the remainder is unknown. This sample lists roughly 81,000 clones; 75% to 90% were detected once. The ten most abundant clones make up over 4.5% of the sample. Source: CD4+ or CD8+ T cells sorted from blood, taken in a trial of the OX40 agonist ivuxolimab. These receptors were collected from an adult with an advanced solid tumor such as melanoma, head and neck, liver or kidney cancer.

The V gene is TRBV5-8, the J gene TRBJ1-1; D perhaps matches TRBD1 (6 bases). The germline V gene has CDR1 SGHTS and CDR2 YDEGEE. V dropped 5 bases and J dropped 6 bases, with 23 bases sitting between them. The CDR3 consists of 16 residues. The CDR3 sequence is CASRSGPGHWSAEAFF. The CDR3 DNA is TGTGCCAGCAGGTCGGGACCGGGACACTGGAGCGCTGAAGCTTTCTTT.

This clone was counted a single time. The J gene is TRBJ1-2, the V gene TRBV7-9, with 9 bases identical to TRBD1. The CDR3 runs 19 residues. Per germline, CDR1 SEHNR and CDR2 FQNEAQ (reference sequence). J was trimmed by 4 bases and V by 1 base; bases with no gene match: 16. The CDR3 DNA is TGTGCCAGCAGCTTAGAGCTGACAGGGGGGGAAAGGGCCTCCTATGGCTACACCTTC. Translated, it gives CASSLELTGGERASYGYTF. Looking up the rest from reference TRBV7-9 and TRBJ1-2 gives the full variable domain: DTGVSQNPRHKITKRGQNVTFRCDPISEHNRLYWYRQTLGQGPEFLTYFQNEAQLEKSRLLSDRFSAERPKGSFSTLEIQRTEQGDSAMYLCASSLELTGGERASYGYTFGSGTRLTVV.

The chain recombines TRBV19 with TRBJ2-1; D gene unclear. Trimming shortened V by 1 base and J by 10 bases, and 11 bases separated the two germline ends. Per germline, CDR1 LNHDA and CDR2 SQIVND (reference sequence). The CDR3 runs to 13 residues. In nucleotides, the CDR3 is TGTGCCAGTAGTATAGGGCCTCGGTGGGAGCAGTTCTTC. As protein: CASSIGPRWEQFF.

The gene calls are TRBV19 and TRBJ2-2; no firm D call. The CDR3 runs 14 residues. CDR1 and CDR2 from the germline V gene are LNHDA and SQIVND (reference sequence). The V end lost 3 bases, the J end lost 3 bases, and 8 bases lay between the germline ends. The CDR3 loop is CASSISLYTGELFF. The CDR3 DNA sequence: TGTGCCAGTAGTATCTCCCTCTACACCGGGGAGCTGTTTTTT.

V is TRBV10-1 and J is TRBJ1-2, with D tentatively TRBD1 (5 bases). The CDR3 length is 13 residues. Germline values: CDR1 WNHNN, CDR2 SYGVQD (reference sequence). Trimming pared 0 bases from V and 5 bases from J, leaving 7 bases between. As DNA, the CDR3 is TGCGCCAGCAGTGAGTCCGGGGGTTATGGCTACACCTTC. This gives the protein CASSESGGYGYTF.

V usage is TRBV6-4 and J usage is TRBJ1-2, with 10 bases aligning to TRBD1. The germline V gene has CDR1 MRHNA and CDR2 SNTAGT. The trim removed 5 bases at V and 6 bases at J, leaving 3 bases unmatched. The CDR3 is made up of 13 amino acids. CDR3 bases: TGTGCCAGCAGTTCGGGACAGGGGAATGGCTACACCTTC. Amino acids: CASSSGQGNGYTF.

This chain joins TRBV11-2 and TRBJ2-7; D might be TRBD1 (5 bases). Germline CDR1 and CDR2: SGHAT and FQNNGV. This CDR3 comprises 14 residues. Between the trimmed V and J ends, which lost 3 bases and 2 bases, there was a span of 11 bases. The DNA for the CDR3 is TGTGCCAGCAGCTTCACAGGCGATACCTACGAGCAGTACTTC. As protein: CASSFTGDTYEQYF.

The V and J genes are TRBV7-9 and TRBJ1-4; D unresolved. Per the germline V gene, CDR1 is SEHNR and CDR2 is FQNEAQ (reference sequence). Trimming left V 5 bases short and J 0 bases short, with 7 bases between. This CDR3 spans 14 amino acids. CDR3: CASSRQTTNEKLFF. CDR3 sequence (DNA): TGTGCCAGCAGCCGCCAAACAACTAATGAAAAACTGTTTTTT.

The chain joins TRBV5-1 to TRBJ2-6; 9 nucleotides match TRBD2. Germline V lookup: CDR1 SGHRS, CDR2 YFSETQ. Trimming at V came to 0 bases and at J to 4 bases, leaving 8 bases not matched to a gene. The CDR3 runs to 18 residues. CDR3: CASSLVSGGPGGANVLTF. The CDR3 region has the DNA TGCGCCAGCAGCTTGGTTAGCGGGGGCCCGGGAGGGGCCAACGTCCTGACTTTC.

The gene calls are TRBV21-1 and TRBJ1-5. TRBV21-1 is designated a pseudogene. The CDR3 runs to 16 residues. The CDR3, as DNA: TGTGCCAGCAGCAATGGTTGGTTCCCTAGCAATCAGCCCCAGCATTTT. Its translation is CASSNGWFPSNQPQHF.

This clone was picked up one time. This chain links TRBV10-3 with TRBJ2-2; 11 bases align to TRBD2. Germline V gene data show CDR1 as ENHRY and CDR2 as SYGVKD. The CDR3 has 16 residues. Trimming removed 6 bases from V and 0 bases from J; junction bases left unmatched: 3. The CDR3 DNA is TGTGCCATCAGGAGACTAGCGGGGTCGAACACCGGGGAGCTGTTTTTT. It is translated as CAIRRLAGSNTGELFF.

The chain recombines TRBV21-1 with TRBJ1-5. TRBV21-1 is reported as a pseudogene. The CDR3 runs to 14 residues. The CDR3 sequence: CASSKEGGFQPQHF. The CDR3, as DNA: TGTGCCAGCAGCAAAGAGGGGGGGTTTCAGCCCCAGCATTTT.

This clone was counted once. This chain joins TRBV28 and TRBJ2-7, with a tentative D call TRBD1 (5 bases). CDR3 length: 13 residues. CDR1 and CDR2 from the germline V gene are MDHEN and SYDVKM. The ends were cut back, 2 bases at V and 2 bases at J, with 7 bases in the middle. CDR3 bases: TGTGCCAGCAGTTTAAAACAGGCCTACGAGCAGTACTTC. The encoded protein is CASSLKQAYEQYF.

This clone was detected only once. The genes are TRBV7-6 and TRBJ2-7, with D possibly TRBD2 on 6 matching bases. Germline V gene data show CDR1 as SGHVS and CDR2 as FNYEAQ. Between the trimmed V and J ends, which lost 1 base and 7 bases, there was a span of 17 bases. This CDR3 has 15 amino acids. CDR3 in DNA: TGTGCCAGCAGCTTAGATACAGGAGGGGTGGGGGAGCAGTACTTC. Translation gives CASSLDTGGVGEQYF.

In DNA form, the CDR3 reads TGTGCCAGCTCACCACGGGTGGAAGTTGAAGCTTTCTTT. Translated: CASSPRVEVEAFF. The J gene is TRBJ1-1, the V gene TRBV18; no definite D call. The V gene lost 1 base and the J gene lost 7 bases, with 10 bases spanning the gap. Germline loops: CDR1 KGHSH, CDR2 LQKENI. CDR3 length: 13 amino acids.

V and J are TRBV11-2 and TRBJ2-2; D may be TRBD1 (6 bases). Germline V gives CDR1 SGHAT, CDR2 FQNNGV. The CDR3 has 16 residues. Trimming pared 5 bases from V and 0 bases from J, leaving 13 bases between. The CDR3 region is CASSPDRAANTGELFF. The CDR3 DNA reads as TGTGCCAGCAGCCCGGACAGAGCGGCGAACACCGGGGAGCTGTTTTTT.

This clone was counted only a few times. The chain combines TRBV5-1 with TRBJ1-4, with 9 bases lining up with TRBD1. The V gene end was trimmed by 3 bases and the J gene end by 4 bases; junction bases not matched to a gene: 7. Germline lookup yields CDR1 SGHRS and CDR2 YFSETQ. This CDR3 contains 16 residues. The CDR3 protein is CASSSGTGFYNEKLFF. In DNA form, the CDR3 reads TGCGCCAGCAGCTCCGGGACAGGGTTCTATAATGAAAAACTGTTTTTT.

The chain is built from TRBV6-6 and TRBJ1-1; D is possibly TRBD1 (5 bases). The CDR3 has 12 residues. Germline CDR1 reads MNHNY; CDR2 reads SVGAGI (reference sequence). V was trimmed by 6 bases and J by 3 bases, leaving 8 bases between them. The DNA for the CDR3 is TGTGCCAGCAGCCAAGGGGACACTGAAGCTTTCTTT. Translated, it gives CASSQGDTEAFF.

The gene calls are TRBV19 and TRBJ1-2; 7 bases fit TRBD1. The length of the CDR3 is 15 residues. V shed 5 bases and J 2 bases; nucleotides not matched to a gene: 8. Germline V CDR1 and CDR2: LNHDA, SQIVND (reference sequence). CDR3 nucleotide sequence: TGTGCCAGTAGTCGAGTGGGACAGAGCAACTATGGCTACACCTTC. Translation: CASSRVGQSNYGYTF. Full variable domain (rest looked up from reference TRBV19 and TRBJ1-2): DGGITQSPKYLFRKEGQNVTLSCEQNLNHDAMYWYRQDPGQGLRLIYYSQIVNDFQKGDIAEGYSVSREKKESFPLTVTSAQKNPTAFYLCASSRVGQSNYGYTFGSGTRLTVV.

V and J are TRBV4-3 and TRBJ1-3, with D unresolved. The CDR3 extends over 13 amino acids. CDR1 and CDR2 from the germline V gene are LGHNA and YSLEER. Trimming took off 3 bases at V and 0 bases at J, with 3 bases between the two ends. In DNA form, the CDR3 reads TGCGCCAGCAGCCATCACTCTGGAAACACCATATATTTT. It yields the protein CASSHHSGNTIYF.

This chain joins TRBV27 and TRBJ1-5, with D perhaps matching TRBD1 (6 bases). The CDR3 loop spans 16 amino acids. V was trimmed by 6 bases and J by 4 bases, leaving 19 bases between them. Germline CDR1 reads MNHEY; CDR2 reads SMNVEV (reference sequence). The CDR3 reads CASSPNPTGHNQPQHF. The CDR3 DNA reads TGTGCCAGCAGCCCCAACCCCACAGGGCATAATCAGCCCCAGCATTTT.

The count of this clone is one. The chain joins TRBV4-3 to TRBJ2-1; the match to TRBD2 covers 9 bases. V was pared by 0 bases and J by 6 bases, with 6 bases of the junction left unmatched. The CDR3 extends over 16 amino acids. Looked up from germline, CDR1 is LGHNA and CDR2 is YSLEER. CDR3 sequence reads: CASSQDLLAGFNEQFF. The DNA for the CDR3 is TGCGCCAGCAGCCAAGATCTACTAGCGGGCTTCAATGAGCAGTTCTTC.

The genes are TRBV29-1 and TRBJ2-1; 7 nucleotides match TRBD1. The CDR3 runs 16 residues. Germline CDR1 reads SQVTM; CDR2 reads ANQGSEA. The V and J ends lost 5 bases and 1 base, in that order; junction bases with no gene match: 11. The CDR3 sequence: CSVTGALHLSYNEQFF. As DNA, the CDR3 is TGCAGCGTTACAGGGGCTTTACATCTTTCCTACAATGAGCAGTTCTTC.

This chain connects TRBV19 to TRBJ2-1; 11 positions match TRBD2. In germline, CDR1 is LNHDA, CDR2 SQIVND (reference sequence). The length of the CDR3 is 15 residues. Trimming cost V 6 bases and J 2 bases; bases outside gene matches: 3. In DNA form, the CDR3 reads TGTGCCAGTAGCCTAGCGGGAGGTGCCTACAATGAGCAGTTCTTC. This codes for CASSLAGGAYNEQFF.

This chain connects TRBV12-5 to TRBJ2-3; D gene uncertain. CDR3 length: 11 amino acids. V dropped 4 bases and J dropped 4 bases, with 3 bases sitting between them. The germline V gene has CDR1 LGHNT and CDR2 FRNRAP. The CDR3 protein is CASGSADTQYF. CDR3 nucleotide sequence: TGTGCTAGTGGTTCGGCAGATACGCAGTATTTT.

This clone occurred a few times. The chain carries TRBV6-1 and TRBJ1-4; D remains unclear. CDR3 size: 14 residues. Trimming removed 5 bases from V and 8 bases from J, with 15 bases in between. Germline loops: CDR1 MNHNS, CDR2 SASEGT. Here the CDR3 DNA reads TGTGCCAGCAGTTCATGGGGTACGAGGGAAAAACTGTTTTTT. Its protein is CASSSWGTREKLFF.